A single sample gave rise to the 29 T cell receptor beta chains below, sequenced in a study of OX40 agonist ivuxolimab in advanced cancers. This table comes from immunoSEQ multiplex PCR, and its TCRdb copy is limited to in-frame clones, with some not included. Among some 77,000 clones listed, more than 70% were seen once. The specimen was CD4+ or CD8+ T cells sorted from blood, collected in a trial of the OX40 agonist ivuxolimab. The receptors shown here come from an adult with an advanced solid tumor such as melanoma, head and neck, liver or kidney cancer.

The chain joins TRBV10-2 to TRBJ2-2, with D possibly TRBD2 on 5 matching bases. The germline V and J ends were trimmed by 4 bases and 7 bases, with 19 bases remaining between them. The CDR3 totals 16 residues. CDR1 is WSHSY and CDR2 is SAAADI in the germline V gene. In DNA form, the CDR3 reads TGCGCCAGCAGTGCGAGGTTGGGGAGTATGGGCGGGGAGCTGTTTTTT. This codes for CASSARLGSMGGELFF.

This clone has a handful of counts. The chain links TRBV6-5 to TRBJ2-7; D remains ambiguous. V was shortened by 4 bases and J by 0 bases, with 10 bases between the two germline ends. Germline V gene data show CDR1 as MNHEY and CDR2 as SVGAGI. This CDR3 is 14 amino acids long. The CDR3 sequence: CASSSQGFSYEQYF. In DNA, the CDR3 is TGTGCCAGCAGTTCCCAAGGCTTCTCCTACGAGCAGTACTTC.

The genes are TRBV10-3 and TRBJ1-1, with D perhaps TRBD1 (5 bases). The CDR3 runs 13 residues. From germline, CDR1 is ENHRY and CDR2 SYGVKD. The V end lost 2 bases, the J end lost 10 bases, and 14 bases lay between the germline ends. CDR3: CAISERGGGGAFF. Here the CDR3 DNA reads TGTGCCATCAGTGAGCGTGGTGGCGGGGGAGCTTTCTTT.

The chain joins TRBV10-2 to TRBJ2-3; 13 bases are a match to TRBD2. The germline CDR1 and CDR2 sequences are WSHSY and SAAADI. This CDR3 contains 16 residues. Unmatched junction bases numbered 4, after V lost 6 bases and J lost 1 base. CDR3 coding DNA: TGCGCCAGCAGCCAGGGACTAGCGGGACGCACAGATACGCAGTATTTT. It codes for CASSQGLAGRTDTQYF.

The chain links TRBV9 to TRBJ2-5; D unresolved. The CDR3 extends over 14 amino acids. The ends were cut back, 0 bases at V and 2 bases at J, with 8 bases in the middle. The V gene's germline CDR1 is SGDLS and CDR2 YYNGEE. As DNA, the CDR3 is TGTGCCAGCAGCGTAGGAGGTCAACAAGAGACCCAGTACTTC. Translated, it gives CASSVGGQQETQYF.

CDR3 bases: TGTGCCAGCTCACCACTCGACTCCGGGAACACTGAAGCTTTCTTT. It codes for CASSPLDSGNTEAFF. The J gene is TRBJ1-1, the V gene TRBV18; D gene unclear. Trimming took 1 base from V and 1 from J, leaving 10 bases between them. Germline lookup yields CDR1 KGHSH and CDR2 LQKENI. CDR3 length equals 15 residues.

The V call is TRBV4-3, the J call TRBJ1-4, with D uncertain. In germline, CDR1 is LGHNA, CDR2 YSLEER. The CDR3 covers 15 residues. V dropped 0 bases and J dropped 4 bases, with 9 bases sitting between them. The CDR3 DNA reads TGCGCCAGCAGCCAAGATGGGCTGGGTAATGAAAAACTGTTTTTT. Amino acids: CASSQDGLGNEKLFF.

The genes are TRBV5-1 and TRBJ1-1, with D uncertain. V lost 1 base, J lost 0 bases, and 4 bases lay in between. CDR3 length: 13 amino acids. Germline V gene lookup returns CDR1 SGHRS and CDR2 YFSETQ. The DNA of the CDR3 is TGCGCCAGCAGCTTGTCCGTGAACACTGAAGCTTTCTTT. Translated, it gives CASSLSVNTEAFF.

The chain carries TRBV10-1 and TRBJ1-4, with 8 bases identical to TRBD1. Germline trimming cut 5 bases from V and 12 bases from J; bases unmatched to any gene: 11. The CDR3 consists of 14 residues. Germline V gene sequence: CDR1 WNHNN, CDR2 SYGVQD (reference sequence). This chain's CDR3 is CASSLSRQGTELFF. CDR3 coding DNA: TGCGCCAGCAGTTTATCAAGACAGGGGACGGAACTGTTTTTT.

The chain uses TRBV4-2 and TRBJ2-7, with 11 bases fitting TRBD2. This CDR3 has 17 amino acids. The germline V gene has CDR1 LGHNA and CDR2 YNFKEQ. J was trimmed by 7 bases and V by 3 bases; bases with no gene match: 14. CDR3: CASSQYPPTSGIGEQYF. CDR3 DNA: TGTGCCAGCAGCCAGTACCCACCGACTAGCGGGATCGGGGAGCAGTACTTC.

The CDR3 nucleotides read TGTGCCAGTGGGACTGATAATAGCAATCAGCCCCAGCATTTT. Translated: CASGTDNSNQPQHF. V is TRBV2 and J is TRBJ1-5; a weak D match, TRBD1 (5 bases). Trimming removed 9 bases at V and 0 bases at J, with 12 bases between. The CDR3 spans 14 residues. Germline-derived CDR1 and CDR2 are SNHLY and FYNNEI.

This chain uses TRBV5-1 with TRBJ2-3; D is perhaps TRBD1 (5 bases). V was trimmed by 0 bases and J by 2 bases, leaving 7 bases between them. The CDR3 runs to 14 residues. Germline loops: CDR1 SGHRS, CDR2 YFSETQ. CDR3 sequence reads: CASSLGQYTDTQYF. DNA for the CDR3: TGCGCCAGCAGCTTGGGACAGTACACAGATACGCAGTATTTT. The full variable domain, its missing parts supplied by reference TRBV5-1 and TRBJ2-3, is KAGVTQTPRYLIKTRGQQVTLSCSPISGHRSVSWYQQTPGQGLQFLFEYFSETQRNKGNFPGRFSGRQFSNSRSEMNVSTLELGDSALYLCASSLGQYTDTQYFGPGTRLTVL.

This clone has a handful of counts. The chain joins TRBV18 to TRBJ2-3; D possibly corresponds to TRBD2 (5 bases). The V and J ends lost 0 bases and 2 bases respectively, with 12 bases between them. Per the germline V gene, CDR1 is KGHSH and CDR2 is LQKENI. The CDR3 has 16 amino acids. CDR3 DNA: TGTGCCAGCTCACCACCTTTGGGAGACCCCACAGATACGCAGTATTTT. Encoded protein: CASSPPLGDPTDTQYF.

The chain carries TRBV9 and TRBJ1-3; D is unclear. Per the germline V gene, CDR1 is SGDLS and CDR2 is YYNGEE. CDR3 length: 14 residues. The germline V and J ends were trimmed by 2 bases and 3 bases, with 9 bases remaining between them. The CDR3 nucleotides read TGTGCCAGCAGCGTGAGCGGTGATGGAAACACCATATATTTT. Translating gives CASSVSGDGNTIYF.

The chain has TRBV9 and TRBJ2-1, with TRBD2 matching 15 bases. Germline CDR1 is SGDLS and CDR2 is YYNGEE. This CDR3 comprises 16 residues. V dropped 3 bases and J dropped 7; count of bases not matched to a gene: 5. The CDR3 coding sequence is TGTGCCAGCAGCGCAGGACTAGCGGGGGGGCTTAATGAGCAGTTCTTC. Protein product: CASSAGLAGGLNEQFF.

The rearrangement uses TRBV27 and TRBJ2-7; 14 nucleotides align to TRBD2. Germline V gene sequence: CDR1 MNHEY, CDR2 SMNVEV (reference sequence). The length of the CDR3 is 16 residues. With 5 bases clipped from V and 0 bases from J, the junction kept 3 bases outside the gene matches. The chain's CDR3 is CASSPGTSGSSYEQYF. The CDR3 DNA reads as TGTGCCAGCAGTCCCGGGACTAGCGGGAGCTCCTACGAGCAGTACTTC.

The chain employs TRBV4-1 and TRBJ1-6; 7 bases map to TRBD1. CDR3 length: 15 residues. J gave up 9 bases and V 0 bases, and 5 bases lay outside the gene matches. Germline loops: CDR1 MGHRA, CDR2 YSYEKL. The CDR3 DNA sequence: TGCGCCAGCAGCCAAGAAAGGGGGCTTATTTCACCCCTCCACTTT. Protein: CASSQERGLISPLHF.

This chain links TRBV9 with TRBJ2-2, with a possible D match to TRBD1 (5 bases). Germline V lookup: CDR1 SGDLS, CDR2 YYNGEE. The CDR3 runs 18 residues. Trimming cost V 0 bases and J 0 bases, with 15 bases left between them. The CDR3 is CASSVALPDTSNTGELFF. In DNA form, the CDR3 reads TGTGCCAGCAGCGTAGCCCTACCGGACACTTCGAACACCGGGGAGCTGTTTTTT.

The gene calls are TRBV28 and TRBJ1-5; 7 bases agree with TRBD1. Germline V gene lookup returns CDR1 MDHEN and CDR2 SYDVKM. The J segment lost 3 bases and the V segment lost 7 bases, leaving 9 bases of the junction unmatched. The CDR3 totals 15 residues. This CDR3 is CASIRQGNPNQPQHF. The DNA of the CDR3 is TGTGCCAGCATCCGACAGGGTAACCCCAATCAGCCCCAGCATTTT.

This clone occurred once. The gene calls are TRBV5-4 and TRBJ1-1, with 7 positions matching TRBD1. CDR3 length: 14 amino acids. Germline CDR1 reads SGHNT; CDR2 reads YYREEE (reference sequence). V gave up 9 bases and J gave up 3 bases; unmatched junction bases: 11. CDR3 amino acids: CATADRAGDTEAFF. The CDR3 DNA reads TGTGCCACCGCTGACAGGGCGGGGGACACTGAAGCTTTCTTT.

The CDR3, as DNA: TGTGCCAGCGGGACGACGGTGCGTCAGCCCCAGCATTTT. Translation gives CASGTTVRQPQHF. The V and J genes are TRBV19 and TRBJ1-5; the D gene is possibly TRBD1 (5 bases). The germline V and J ends were trimmed by 9 bases and 6 bases, with 15 bases remaining between them. This CDR3 contains 13 residues. Per germline, CDR1 LNHDA and CDR2 SQIVND (reference sequence).

The V call is TRBV6-6, the J call TRBJ1-5, with TRBD1 as a possible D gene (5 bases). Germline V CDR1 and CDR2: MNHNY, SVGAGI (reference sequence). V lost 5 bases, J lost 5 bases, and 10 bases lay in between. The CDR3 is 13 residues long. The DNA of the CDR3 is TGTGCCAGCAGTCCGGGACCACATCAGCCCCAGCATTTT. Translation gives CASSPGPHQPQHF.

The chain uses TRBV6-5 and TRBJ2-7, with a weak D call TRBD1 (5 bases). V was cut by 4 bases and J by 3 bases, with 19 bases left in between. This CDR3 has 16 amino acids. Germline CDR1 and CDR2: MNHEY and SVGAGI. This CDR3 is CASSSDTAPPLYEQYF. The CDR3 DNA follows: TGTGCCAGCAGTTCGGACACCGCCCCCCCTCTCTACGAGCAGTACTTC.

The rearrangement uses TRBV6-5 and TRBJ1-4; a weak D match, TRBD1 (5 bases). The CDR3 length is 16 residues. Trimming removed 0 bases at V and 0 bases at J, with 8 bases between. The germline V gene encodes CDR1 MNHEY and CDR2 SVGAGI. The chain's CDR3 is CASSYSWGATNEKLFF. The CDR3 DNA reads as TGTGCCAGCAGTTACTCGTGGGGGGCAACTAATGAAAAACTGTTTTTT.

The chain is built from TRBV28 and TRBJ1-2, with D possibly TRBD1 on 5 matching bases. The CDR3 has 14 amino acids. The germline gives CDR1 MDHEN, CDR2 SYDVKM. V was pared by 7 bases and J by 4 bases, with 16 bases between. In nucleotides, the CDR3 is TGTGCCAGCACCCCGTCGGGGGAAAGCTATGGCTACACCTTC. This sequence encodes CASTPSGESYGYTF.

This chain uses TRBV10-3 with TRBJ2-1, with 9 nucleotides matching TRBD1. This CDR3 spans 18 amino acids. J lost 3 bases, V lost 0 bases, and 9 bases had no gene match. Germline V gene lookup returns CDR1 ENHRY and CDR2 SYGVKD. CDR3 DNA sequence: TGTGCCATCAGTGAGTCATTTCCGGGACAGGGAAGCTACAATGAGCAGTTCTTC. Its protein product is CAISESFPGQGSYNEQFF.

The rearrangement uses TRBV28 and TRBJ1-2; 7 nucleotides agree with TRBD1. The germline V gene encodes CDR1 MDHEN and CDR2 SYDVKM. The CDR3 has 14 residues. V gave up 3 bases and J gave up 4 bases; unmatched junction bases: 5. The CDR3 DNA sequence: TGTGCCAGCAGTTTGGTAGGGGGCGGCTATGGCTACACCTTC. It specifies CASSLVGGGYGYTF.

In the case of this clone: One junction end disagrees with the germline gene, perhaps due to a read error. V and J are TRBV6-5 and TRBJ1-5; 12 nucleotides line up with TRBD1. The CDR3 has 12 residues. The germline CDR1 and CDR2 sequences are MNHEY and SVGAGI. Here the CDR3 reads CASSSGTGGLNF. CDR3 in DNA: TGTGCCAGCAGTTCGGGGACAGGGGGCCTCAATTTT.

The genes are TRBV28 and TRBJ2-7; 9 nucleotides agree with TRBD2. Germline CDR1 reads MDHEN; CDR2 reads SYDVKM. V shed 6 bases, J shed 0 bases, and the junction held 3 bases outside the gene matches. The CDR3 extends over 14 amino acids. The CDR3: CASRAGGSSYEQYF. As DNA, the CDR3 is TGTGCCAGCAGGGCGGGGGGGAGCTCCTACGAGCAGTACTTC.